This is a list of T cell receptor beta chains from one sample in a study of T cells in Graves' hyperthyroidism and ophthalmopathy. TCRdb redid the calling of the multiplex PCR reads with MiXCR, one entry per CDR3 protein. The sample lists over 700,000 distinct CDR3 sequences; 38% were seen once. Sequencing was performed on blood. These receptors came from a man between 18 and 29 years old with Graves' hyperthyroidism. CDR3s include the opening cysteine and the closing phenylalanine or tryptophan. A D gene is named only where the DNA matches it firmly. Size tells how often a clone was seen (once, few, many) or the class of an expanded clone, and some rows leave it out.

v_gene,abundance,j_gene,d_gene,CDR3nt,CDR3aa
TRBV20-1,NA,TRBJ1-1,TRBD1,TGCAGTGCTAGGGGCTTGGGGGACAGCCCCATGAACACTGAAGCTTTCTTT,CSARGLGDSPMNTEAFF
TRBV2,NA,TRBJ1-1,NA,TGTGCCAGCAGCCAACCAGGGACTGCTACTGAAGCTTTCTTT,CASSQPGTATEAFF
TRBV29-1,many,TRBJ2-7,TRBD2,TGCAGCGTTGTACGTACTACTAGCGGATTGTACGAGCAGTACTTC,CSVVRTTSGLYEQYF
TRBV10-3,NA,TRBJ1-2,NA,TGTGCCATCAGGGGGGGGGTCGGCTACACCTTC,CAIRGGVGYTF
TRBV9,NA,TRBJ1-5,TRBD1,TGTGCCAGCAGCGTCGGGACAGGGACCAATCAGCCCCAGCATTTT,CASSVGTGTNQPQHF
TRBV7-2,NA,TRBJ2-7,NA,TGTGCCAACAGCTTAGTGCAGGGAACCGAGCAGTACTTC,CANSLVQGTEQYF
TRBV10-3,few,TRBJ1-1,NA,TGTGCCAGCAGTTGGGGGACGACTGAAGCTTTCTTT,CASSWGTTEAFF
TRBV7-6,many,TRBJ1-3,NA,TGTGCCAGCAGCCTGGACGCCCGCTCTGGAAACACCATATATTTT,CASSLDARSGNTIYF
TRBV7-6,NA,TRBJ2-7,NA,TGTGCCAGCAGCTTTGGAGAAGAGGCCTACGAGCAGTACTTC,CASSFGEEAYEQYF
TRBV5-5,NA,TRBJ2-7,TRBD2,TGCGCCAGCGGCCAAGGACTAGCGGGAGACGAGCAGTACTTC,CASGQGLAGDEQYF
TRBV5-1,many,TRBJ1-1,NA,TGCGCCAGCAGGCAGGGAAGCACTGAAGCTTTCTTT,CASRQGSTEAFF
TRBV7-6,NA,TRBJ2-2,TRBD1,TGTGCCAGCAGCTTAGCAGGACAGGGAGGAACCGGGGAGCTGTTTTTT,CASSLAGQGGTGELFF
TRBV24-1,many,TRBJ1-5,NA,TGTGCCACCATACACAGAATAGGATATAGCAATCAGCCCCAGCATTTT,CATIHRIGYSNQPQHF
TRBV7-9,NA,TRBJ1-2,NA,TGTGCCAGCAGCCCCGCGGCCGGGACTCCCTATGGCTACACCTTC,CASSPAAGTPYGYTF
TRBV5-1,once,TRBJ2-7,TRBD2,TGCGCCAGCAGCTTCCTGACTAGCGGGAGTGACGAGCAGTACTTC,CASSFLTSGSDEQYF
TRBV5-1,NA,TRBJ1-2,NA,TGCGCCAGCAGCCTCGCATCGGCGGGGCCATGGGGCTACACCTTC,CASSLASAGPWGYTF
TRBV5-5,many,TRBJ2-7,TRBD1,TGTGCCAGCAGCTCGGGACAGGGCGTTGGCGAGCAGTACTTC,CASSSGQGVGEQYF
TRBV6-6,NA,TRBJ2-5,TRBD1,TGTGCCAGCAGTGCGACAGGGATCCAAGAGACCCAGTGCTTC,CASSATGIQETQCF
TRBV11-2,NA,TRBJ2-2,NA,TGTGCCAGCAGCTTAGTACAGTACACCGGGGAGCTGTTTTTT,CASSLVQYTGELFF
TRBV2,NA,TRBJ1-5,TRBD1,TGTGCCAGCAGTTACAGGACAGGGCGGAGCAATCAGCCCCAGCATTTT,CASSYRTGRSNQPQHF
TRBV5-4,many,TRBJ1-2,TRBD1,TGTGCCAGCATCCTACAGGGGGACTATGGCTACACCTTC,CASILQGDYGYTF
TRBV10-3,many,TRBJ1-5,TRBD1,TGTGCCATCAGTGAGTCCGGGACAGGGGGTCAGCCCCAGCATTTT,CAISESGTGGQPQHF
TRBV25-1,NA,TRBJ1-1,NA,TGTGCCAGCAGTGCTAGAGACATCGGCAACACTGAAGCTTTCTTT,CASSARDIGNTEAFF
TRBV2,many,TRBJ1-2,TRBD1,TGTGCCAGCAGTGATTTAGGACAGGGCGGTGACGGCTACACCTTC,CASSDLGQGGDGYTF
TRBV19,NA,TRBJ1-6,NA,TGTGCCAGTTCCCAAGCCCGGGGGTCACCCCTCCACTTT,CASSQARGSPLHF
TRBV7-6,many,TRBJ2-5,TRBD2,TGTGCCAGCAGCGGATGGACTAGCGGCCCGGGGGCCCAGTACTTC,CASSGWTSGPGAQYF